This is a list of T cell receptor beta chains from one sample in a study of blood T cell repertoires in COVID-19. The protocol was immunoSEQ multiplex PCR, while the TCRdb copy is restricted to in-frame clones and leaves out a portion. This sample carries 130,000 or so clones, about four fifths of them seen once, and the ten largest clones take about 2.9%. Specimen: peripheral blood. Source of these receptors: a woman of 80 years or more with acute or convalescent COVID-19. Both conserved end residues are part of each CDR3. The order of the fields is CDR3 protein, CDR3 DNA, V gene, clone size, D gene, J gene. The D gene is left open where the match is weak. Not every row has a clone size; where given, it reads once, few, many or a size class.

CDR3 protein: CASSYLAGDGETQYF
CDR3 DNA: TGTGCCAGCAGTTATTTAGCGGGGGATGGCGAGACCCAGTACTTC
V gene: TRBV6-2/TRBV6-3
clone size: once
D gene: TRBD2
J gene: TRBJ2-5

CDR3 protein: CASSLSGFGNEKLFF
CDR3 DNA: TGTGCCAGCAGCTTATCCGGTTTCGGGAATGAAAAACTGTTTTTT
V gene: TRBV11-2
clone size: .
D gene: .
J gene: TRBJ1-4

CDR3 protein: CASSSPAGTQYF
CDR3 DNA: TGTGCCAGCAGCTCCCCGGCGGGGACCCAGTACTTC
V gene: TRBV7-2
clone size: few
D gene: .
J gene: TRBJ2-5

CDR3 protein: CASSQEQGSNQPQHF
CDR3 DNA: TGTGCCAGCAGCCAGGAACAGGGGAGCAATCAGCCCCAGCATTTT
V gene: TRBV3-1/TRBV3-2
clone size: .
D gene: TRBD1
J gene: TRBJ1-5

CDR3 protein: CASILLSYPNYGYTF
CDR3 DNA: TGTGCCAGCATCCTTCTGAGCTACCCCAACTATGGCTACACCTTC
V gene: TRBV5-6
clone size: .
D gene: .
J gene: TRBJ1-2

CDR3 protein: CASRPTGAENTIYF
CDR3 DNA: TGCGCCAGCCGTCCGACAGGGGCGGAAAACACCATATATTTT
V gene: TRBV5-1
clone size: .
D gene: TRBD1
J gene: TRBJ1-3

CDR3 protein: CASSPAGVQETQYF
CDR3 DNA: TGTGCCAGCTCACCTGCGGGCGTCCAAGAGACCCAGTACTTC
V gene: TRBV18
clone size: .
D gene: .
J gene: TRBJ2-5

CDR3 protein: CASEEGYQETQYF
CDR3 DNA: TGTGCCAGTGAGGAGGGGTACCAAGAGACCCAGTACTTC
V gene: TRBV2
clone size: .
D gene: .
J gene: TRBJ2-5

CDR3 protein: CASSFRQGQLYGYTF
CDR3 DNA: TGCGCCAGCAGCTTCCGACAGGGCCAGCTATATGGCTACACCTTC
V gene: TRBV5-1
clone size: .
D gene: TRBD1
J gene: TRBJ1-2

CDR3 protein: CASRQDRGEAFF
CDR3 DNA: TGTGCCAGCAGACAAGACAGGGGGGAAGCTTTCTTT
V gene: TRBV12-3/TRBV12-4
clone size: .
D gene: TRBD1
J gene: TRBJ1-1

CDR3 protein: CASSFPAGAGEKLFF
CDR3 DNA: TGTGCCAGCAGCTTCCCCGCAGGGGCTGGGGAAAAACTGTTTTTT
V gene: TRBV11-2
clone size: .
D gene: .
J gene: TRBJ1-4

CDR3 protein: CASSLSGYEQYF
CDR3 DNA: TGTGCCAGCAGTCTCTCCGGGTACGAGCAGTACTTC
V gene: TRBV6-2/TRBV6-3
clone size: .
D gene: .
J gene: TRBJ2-7

CDR3 protein: CASSRQGAGDTQYF
CDR3 DNA: TGTGCCAGCAGTCGACAGGGGGCTGGAGATACGCAGTATTTT
V gene: TRBV2
clone size: .
D gene: TRBD1
J gene: TRBJ2-3

CDR3 protein: CASSLRPEGSYNEQFF
CDR3 DNA: TGTGCCAGCAGTCTCCGACCGGAGGGCTCCTACAATGAGCAGTTCTTC
V gene: TRBV27
clone size: .
D gene: .
J gene: TRBJ2-1

CDR3 protein: CASSLQGSLPGELFF
CDR3 DNA: TGTGCCAGCAGCTTACAGGGGAGCCTCCCCGGGGAGCTGTTTTTT
V gene: TRBV7-3
clone size: .
D gene: .
J gene: TRBJ2-2

CDR3 protein: CASSELSGIGETQYF
CDR3 DNA: TGTGCCAGCAGTGAACTATCAGGAATCGGAGAGACCCAGTACTTC
V gene: TRBV2
clone size: .
D gene: .
J gene: TRBJ2-5

CDR3 protein: CASSESWGDNEQFF
CDR3 DNA: TGTGCCAGCAGTGAATCCTGGGGCGACAATGAGCAGTTCTTC
V gene: TRBV6-1
clone size: few
D gene: .
J gene: TRBJ2-1

CDR3 protein: CASRNERSIGEAFF
CDR3 DNA: TGTGCCAGCAGGAACGAGAGGAGTATCGGAGAAGCTTTCTTT
V gene: TRBV6-5
clone size: .
D gene: .
J gene: TRBJ1-1

CDR3 protein: CATAIQDNSGNTIYF
CDR3 DNA: TGTGCCACCGCGATACAGGACAACTCTGGAAACACCATATATTTT
V gene: TRBV15
clone size: .
D gene: .
J gene: TRBJ1-3

CDR3 protein: CASSERAGGAINIQYF
CDR3 DNA: TGTGCCAGCAGTGAAAGAGCGGGGGGGGCGATAAACATTCAGTACTTC
V gene: TRBV6-1
clone size: .
D gene: TRBD2
J gene: TRBJ2-4

CDR3 protein: CASSLTFYSNQPQHF
CDR3 DNA: TGTGCCAGCAGTTTGACTTTCTATAGCAATCAGCCCCAGCATTTT
V gene: TRBV27
clone size: .
D gene: .
J gene: TRBJ1-5

CDR3 protein: CASSLGRGDYGYTF
CDR3 DNA: TGTGCCAGCAGCTTGGGCAGGGGGGACTATGGCTACACCTTC
V gene: TRBV5-6
clone size: .
D gene: TRBD1
J gene: TRBJ1-2

CDR3 protein: CASSPPAGKGNTIYF
CDR3 DNA: TGTGCCAGCTCACCACCGGCGGGTAAAGGAAACACCATATATTTT
V gene: TRBV18
clone size: .
D gene: .
J gene: TRBJ1-3

CDR3 protein: CASSSTGPNEQYF
CDR3 DNA: TGTGCCAGCAGCTCGACAGGGCCGAACGAGCAGTACTTC
V gene: TRBV7-9
clone size: .
D gene: TRBD1
J gene: TRBJ2-7

CDR3 protein: CAWSPGGPGANQPQHF
CDR3 DNA: TGTGCCTGGTCGCCGGGAGGACCCGGAGCCAATCAGCCCCAGCATTTT
V gene: TRBV30
clone size: .
D gene: .
J gene: TRBJ1-5

CDR3 protein: CASSQPGLAGGSQETQYF
CDR3 DNA: TGTGCCAGCAGCCAACCCGGACTAGCGGGGGGCTCCCAAGAGACCCAGTACTTC
V gene: TRBV14
clone size: once
D gene: TRBD2
J gene: TRBJ2-5

CDR3 protein: CASSFGLSEQFF
CDR3 DNA: TGTGCCAGCAGCTTCGGACTCTCGGAGCAGTTCTTC
V gene: TRBV7-3
clone size: once
D gene: .
J gene: TRBJ2-1

CDR3 protein: CASSVGRVVTMSGYTF
CDR3 DNA: TGTGCCAGCAGCGTAGGCCGAGTAGTGACTATGTCCGGCTACACCTTC
V gene: TRBV9
clone size: few
D gene: .
J gene: TRBJ1-2

CDR3 protein: CASRPGSIEKLFF
CDR3 DNA: TGTGCCAGCAGACCGGGATCCATTGAAAAACTGTTTTTT
V gene: TRBV12-3/TRBV12-4
clone size: few
D gene: .
J gene: TRBJ1-4

CDR3 protein: CASSDLSGAGTDTQYF
CDR3 DNA: TGTGCCAGCAGTGACCTTAGCGGGGCGGGCACAGATACGCAGTATTTT
V gene: TRBV6-4
clone size: .
D gene: TRBD2
J gene: TRBJ2-3

CDR3 protein: CASKVRGNRGYTF
CDR3 DNA: TGTGCCAGCAAGGTGAGAGGGAATCGAGGCTACACCTTC
V gene: TRBV2
clone size: .
D gene: .
J gene: TRBJ1-2

CDR3 protein: CASSHRGQAGGAFF
CDR3 DNA: TGTGCCAGCAGCCATAGGGGACAGGCGGGTGGAGCTTTCTTT
V gene: TRBV3-1/TRBV3-2
clone size: .
D gene: TRBD1
J gene: TRBJ1-1

CDR3 protein: CASSQVHRNYGYTF
CDR3 DNA: TGTGCCAGCAGCCAAGTTCACAGGAACTATGGCTACACCTTC
V gene: TRBV3-1/TRBV3-2
clone size: .
D gene: .
J gene: TRBJ1-2